The 5 T cell receptor beta chains below were found in one sample sequenced in a study of vaccination and CD4 T cells after COVID-19. These receptors have no identified antigens. The treatment was: roughly 10-day PBMC culture with coronavirus spike peptide pools or control peptides (ViraFEST assay). The Oncomine TCR Beta short-read assay was applied to DNA of cultured CD4+ T cells. TCRdb re-called the PCR reads through MiXCR, storing one row per CDR3 protein. The table records around 20,000 distinct CDR3 sequences, 51% of them present only once. The sample here was CD4+ T cells from blood, cultured in vitro, taken before SARS-CoV-2 vaccination. All receptors come from a human donor who had recovered from COVID-19.

The rearrangement joins TRBV28 to TRBJ2-3; 15 positions agree with TRBD2. This CDR3 spans 16 amino acids. Unmatched junction bases numbered 5, after V lost 4 bases and J lost 6 bases. The germline gives CDR1 MDHEN, CDR2 SYDVKM. The CDR3 DNA sequence: TGTGCCAGCAGTTCCGGGACTAGCGGGAGGAGGGATACGCAGTATTTT. This codes for CASSSGTSGRRDTQYF.

This sequence joins TRBV20-1 and TRBJ2-3; D is perhaps TRBD2 (5 bases). This CDR3 is 16 amino acids long. Germline CDR1 and CDR2: DFQATT and SNEGSKA (reference sequence). The V gene lost 2 bases and the J gene lost 2 bases, with 17 bases spanning the gap. The DNA for the CDR3 is TGCAGTGCTAGACAACTAGAGCTATCTACCACAGATACGCAGTATTTT. This codes for CSARQLELSTTDTQYF.

The rearrangement links TRBV6-1 to TRBJ2-1; 14 bases agree with TRBD2. The length of the CDR3 is 18 residues. V was pared by 6 bases and J by 2 bases, with 9 bases of the junction left unmatched. CDR1 is MNHNS, CDR2 SASEGT, per germline. The CDR3 loop is CASRSGLAGGRAYNEQFF. CDR3 sequence (DNA): TGTGCCAGCAGAAGCGGACTAGCGGGAGGCCGGGCCTACAATGAGCAGTTCTTC.

Sample share makes this clonotype medium-sized (0.01 to 0.1%). The chain links TRBV20-1 to TRBJ1-1; tentatively, D is TRBD1 (5 bases). The germline gives CDR1 DFQATT, CDR2 SNEGSKA (reference sequence). The CDR3 runs to 12 residues. Trimming removed 5 bases at V and 1 base at J, with 8 bases between. The CDR3 DNA follows: TGCAGTGCTGTAAGGGGGAACACTGAAGCTTTCTTT. It encodes CSAVRGNTEAFF.

V usage is TRBV7-9 and J usage is TRBJ2-3, with TRBD2 matching over 11 bases. This CDR3 is built from 16 residues. The germline gives CDR1 SEHNR, CDR2 FQNEAQ (reference sequence). The V and J ends lost 7 bases and 2 bases, in that order; junction bases with no gene match: 8. CDR3 sequence reads: CASIRGSGRATDTQYF. In DNA, the CDR3 is TGTGCCAGCATACGGGGTAGCGGGAGGGCCACAGATACGCAGTATTTT.